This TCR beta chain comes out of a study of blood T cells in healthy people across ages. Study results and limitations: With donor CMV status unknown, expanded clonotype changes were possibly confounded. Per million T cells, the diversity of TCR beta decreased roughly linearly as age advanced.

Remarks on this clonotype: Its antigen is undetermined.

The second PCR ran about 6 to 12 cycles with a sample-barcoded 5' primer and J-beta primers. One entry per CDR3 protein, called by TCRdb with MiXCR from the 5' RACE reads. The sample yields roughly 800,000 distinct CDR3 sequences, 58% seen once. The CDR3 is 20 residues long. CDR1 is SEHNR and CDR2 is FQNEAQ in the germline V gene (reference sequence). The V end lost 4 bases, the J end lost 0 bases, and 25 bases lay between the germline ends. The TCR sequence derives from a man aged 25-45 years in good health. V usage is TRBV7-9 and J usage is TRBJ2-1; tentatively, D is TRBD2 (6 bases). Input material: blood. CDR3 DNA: TGTGCCAGCAGCTCAGTGGGGGGACCTCGTGCGACAAGCTCCTACAATGAGCAGTTCTTC. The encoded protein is CASSSVGGPRATSSYNEQFF.